This entry lists 31 T cell receptor beta chains sequenced from one sample in a study of regulatory T cells in long-lasting Graves disease. Both iRepertoire HTBI primers and Arm-PCR of CDR3 regions were used to build the TCR beta libraries. TCRdb analysed the multiplex PCR reads with MiXCR anew, one entry per CDR3 protein. The profile shows 620,000 or so distinct CDR3 sequences, 16% of them singletons. Time point described: newly diagnosed GD, antithyroid drugs for less than 3 months. Making the TCR library involved RNA that had been extracted from PBMCs. These same records also appear under a second study, on T cells in Graves' hyperthyroidism and ophthalmopathy.

Specimen: peripheral blood mononuclear cells (PBMCs), collected at new diagnosis, from a patient treated with antithyroid drugs. All receptors come from a woman in her twenties or thirties with Graves disease.

This clonotype was seen a few times. A much larger clone lies a single base off, so this may be a read error. The CDR3 nucleotides read TGTGCCAGCAGTTTGGGCTCGAGTGGTGAAGCTTTCTTT. Translated, it gives CASSLGSSGEAFF. The V gene is TRBV28, the J gene TRBJ1-1; no clear D gene. The CDR3 totals 13 residues. Germline V lookup: CDR1 MDHEN, CDR2 SYDVKM. Trimming took off 3 bases at V and 7 bases at J, with 12 bases between the two ends.

This clonotype came up a few times. The V and J genes are TRBV19 and TRBJ2-5, with 8 bases lining up with TRBD1. Per the germline V gene, CDR1 is LNHDA and CDR2 is SQIVND (reference sequence). This CDR3 has 18 residues. V lost 5 bases to trimming and J lost 9 bases; unmatched junction nucleotides: 23. The CDR3 here is CASSLVLFSGQAERAQYF. In DNA, the CDR3 is TGTGCCAGTAGTTTGGTTCTGTTTTCGGGACAGGCCGAGCGGGCCCAGTACTTC.

This clonotype was observed many times. This chain joins TRBV28 and TRBJ2-1; 8 nucleotides match TRBD1. After removal of 4 bases from V and 0 bases from J, the junction contained 2 bases not matched to a gene. The CDR3 spans 15 residues. Germline CDR1 reads MDHEN; CDR2 reads SYDVKM. The CDR3 bases are TGTGCCAGCAGTTCAGACAGGGGCTCCTACAATGAGCAGTTCTTC. Its translation: CASSSDRGSYNEQFF.

J is TRBJ2-2 and V is TRBV27; D could derive from TRBD1 or TRBD2 (5 bases each). CDR3 length: 16 amino acids. Trimming pared 0 bases from V and 5 bases from J, leaving 13 bases between. Germline values: CDR1 MNHEY, CDR2 SMNVEV (reference sequence). CDR3 nucleotide sequence: TGTGCCAGCAGTTTATCGGTGGGAGAGGGGACCGGGGAGCTGTTTTTT. It yields the protein CASSLSVGEGTGELFF.

The chain joins TRBV20-1 to TRBJ2-5; tentative D call: TRBD1 (6 bases). This CDR3 is built from 15 residues. Germline V gene sequence: CDR1 DFQATT, CDR2 SNEGSKA (reference sequence). V shed 3 bases and J shed 4 bases, with 18 bases lying between them. The CDR3 bases are TGCAGTGCTAGGCGGCTACGAGAAGGGGGAGAGACCCAGTACTTC. Its translation is CSARRLREGGETQYF.

This chain uses TRBV2 with TRBJ2-2, with 7 bases matching TRBD2. Looked up from germline, CDR1 is SNHLY and CDR2 is FYNNEI. V was pared by 4 bases and J by 3 bases, with 17 bases of the junction left unmatched. This CDR3 spans 19 amino acids. The DNA for the CDR3 is TGTGCCAGCAGTGGAACGCGGGAGCTTGTTTCAAAAGACACCGGGGAGCTGTTTTTT. As protein: CASSGTRELVSKDTGELFF.

The chain is built from TRBV5-1 and TRBJ2-1, with 7 bases fitting TRBD1. V lost 2 bases, J lost 6 bases, and 20 bases stayed unmatched. This CDR3 has 19 residues. Germline-derived CDR1 and CDR2 are SGHRS and YFSETQ. The CDR3 here is CASSFGWTGSSRGLNEQFF. The CDR3 DNA is TGCGCCAGCAGCTTTGGTTGGACAGGTTCCTCTAGAGGACTCAATGAGCAGTTCTTC.

There are many counts of this clonotype. V and J are TRBV11-2 and TRBJ2-3; D not certain. V lost 1 base and J lost 3, with 5 bases in between. CDR1 and CDR2 (germline): SGHAT, FQNNGV. The CDR3 has 13 residues. The CDR3 DNA follows: TGTGCCAGCAGCTTAGGCCTTACAGATACGCAGTATTTT. Its translation: CASSLGLTDTQYF. The full variable domain, its missing parts supplied by reference TRBV11-2 and TRBJ2-3, is EAGVAQSPRYKIIEKRQSVAFWCNPISGHATLYWYQQILGQGPKLLIQFQNNGVVDDSQLPKDRFSAERLKGVDSTLKIQPAKLEDSAVYLCASSLGLTDTQYFGPGTRLTVL.

The sample holds a few counts of this clonotype. The V gene is TRBV19, the J gene TRBJ1-1; the D is unclear. The CDR3 has 15 amino acids. Per germline, CDR1 LNHDA and CDR2 SQIVND (reference sequence). Trimming took off 9 bases at V and 1 base at J, with 18 bases between the two ends. The CDR3 protein is CASRKTGGGNTEAFF. CDR3 coding DNA: TGTGCCAGCCGCAAAACGGGAGGAGGGAACACTGAAGCTTTCTTT.

This clonotype was seen repeatedly, ten times or more. J is TRBJ2-7 and V is TRBV20-1, with TRBD1 identical over 7 bases. Germline V lookup: CDR1 DFQATT, CDR2 SNEGSKA (reference sequence). The CDR3 totals 18 residues. The V gene end was trimmed by 4 bases and the J gene end by 2 bases; junction bases not matched to a gene: 20. CDR3 nucleotides: TGCAGTGCTACGCCGGCAGGGGGAATGGGTAAGATCGCCTACGAGCAGTACTTC. Encoded protein: CSATPAGGMGKIAYEQYF.

The V call is TRBV11-2, the J call TRBJ1-4, with D perhaps TRBD1 (6 bases). The V gene's germline CDR1 is SGHAT and CDR2 FQNNGV. CDR3 length: 15 residues. The V gene lost 1 base and the J gene lost 3 bases, with 9 bases spanning the gap. CDR3 loop: CASSLGGASNEKLFF. Here the CDR3 DNA reads TGTGCCAGCAGCTTAGGGGGGGCGTCTAATGAAAAACTGTTTTTT.

The chain carries TRBV19 and TRBJ1-5; D uncertain. Germline values: CDR1 LNHDA, CDR2 SQIVND (reference sequence). CDR3 length: 15 residues. Trimming removed 4 bases at V and 3 bases at J, with 13 bases between. In nucleotides, the CDR3 is TGTGCCAGTAGTACCCAGTCCTTTTCCAATCAGCCCCAGCATTTT. This gives the protein CASSTQSFSNQPQHF.

This clonotype showed up many times. V and J are TRBV7-2 and TRBJ2-3; D assignment may be TRBD1 or TRBD2 (6 bases each). V shed 1 base and J shed 2 bases, with 13 bases lying between them. CDR1 is SGHTA, CDR2 FQGNSA, per germline. This CDR3 is built from 16 residues. The CDR3 reads CASSLVGGQSTDTQYF. The CDR3 DNA sequence: TGTGCCAGCAGCTTAGTCGGGGGCCAATCCACAGATACGCAGTATTTT. Together with reference TRBV7-2 and TRBJ2-3, the CDR3 gives the full variable domain: GAGVSQSPSNKVTEKGKDVELRCDPISGHTALYWYRQSLGQGLEFLIYFQGNSAPDKSGLPSDRFSAERTGGSVSTLTIQRTQQEDSAVYLCASSLVGGQSTDTQYFGPGTRLTVL.

This clonotype was seen many times. The chain has TRBV28 and TRBJ2-5; D is perhaps TRBD1 or TRBD2 (6 bases each). This CDR3 has 12 residues. CDR1 MDHEN and CDR2 SYDVKM come from the germline V gene. CDR3 nucleotides: TGTGGTAGTAGGAGGGGGAAAGAGACCCAGTACTTC. Protein: CGSRRGKETQYF.

As concerns this clonotype: A much larger clone differs by one base, so this may be a read error. This sequence joins TRBV12-3 or TRBV12-4 and TRBJ2-6; D perhaps matches TRBD1 (5 bases). The CDR3 has 16 amino acids. CDR3 protein: CASFKGRKSGANVPTF. The CDR3 DNA reads as TGTGCCAGCTTCAAGGGAAGAAAGTCTGGGGCCAACGTCCCGACTTTC.

This chain joins TRBV19 and TRBJ1-1; D may be TRBD1 (5 bases). Trimming took 6 bases from V and 6 from J, leaving 17 bases between them. The CDR3 is 14 amino acids. In germline, CDR1 is LNHDA, CDR2 SQIVND (reference sequence). Here the CDR3 DNA reads TGTGCCAGTAGGAATCAACAGGATTGGGCTGAAGCTTTCTTT. This gives the protein CASRNQQDWAEAFF.

The table lists this clonotype with a few counts. The J gene is TRBJ1-1, the V gene TRBV4-1; D call uncertain. This CDR3 contains 11 residues. Germline V gene sequence: CDR1 MGHRA, CDR2 YSYEKL. Trimming cost V 2 bases and J 13 bases, with 11 bases left between them. Here the CDR3 reads CASSQIRTLFF. In nucleotides, the CDR3 is TGCGCCAGCAGCCAAATCAGAACGCTTTTCTTT.

This clonotype showed up many times. The chain links TRBV15 to TRBJ1-1; tentatively, D is TRBD1 (5 bases). Trimming pared 5 bases from V and 2 bases from J, leaving 15 bases between. The CDR3 spans 15 residues. Looked up from germline, CDR1 is LNHNV and CDR2 is YYDKDF (reference sequence). CDR3 loop: CATSGGTFGNTEAFF. In nucleotides, the CDR3 is TGTGCCACCAGCGGAGGGACTTTCGGCAACACTGAAGCTTTCTTT.

This clonotype came up a few times. V usage is TRBV5-1 and J usage is TRBJ2-5; D possibly uses TRBD1 or TRBD2 (5 bases each). The CDR3 contains 15 residues. CDR1 is SGHRS and CDR2 is YFSETQ in the germline V gene. Trimming stripped 6 bases from V and 1 base from J, with 16 bases between. This chain's CDR3 is CASTSRGESQETQYF. Written as DNA, the CDR3 is TGCGCCAGCACCTCAAGAGGGGAAAGCCAAGAGACCCAGTACTTC.

CDR3 protein: CASSYSAGYGYTF. CDR3 sequence (DNA): TGTGCCAGCAGTTACTCAGCAGGCTATGGCTACACCTTC. The J gene is TRBJ1-2, the V gene TRBV6-2 or TRBV6-3; unclear D gene. Trimming cost V 0 bases and J 4 bases, with 6 bases left between them. This CDR3 region has 13 residues. CDR1 is MNHEY, CDR2 SVGEGT, per germline.

This clonotype was seen repeatedly, ten times or more. The chain has TRBV7-2 and TRBJ2-1, with 10 bases fitting TRBD1. CDR1 is SGHTA and CDR2 is FQGNSA in the germline V gene. V gave up 7 bases and J gave up 9 bases; unmatched junction bases: 6. This CDR3 comprises 13 residues. Here the CDR3 reads CASNDRGRVEQFF. CDR3 DNA: TGTGCCAGCAATGACAGGGGGCGGGTTGAGCAGTTCTTC.

This clonotype was detected ten times or more. The J gene is TRBJ2-1, the V gene TRBV5-1; D ambiguous. Trimming took 2 bases from V and 5 from J, leaving 11 bases between them. This CDR3 is built from 14 residues. Looked up from germline, CDR1 is SGHRS and CDR2 is YFSETQ. CDR3 sequence: CASSFSPGNNEQFF. For the CDR3, the DNA is TGCGCCAGCAGCTTCTCTCCGGGTAACAATGAGCAGTTCTTC.

Concerning this clonotype itself: At one boundary the junction diverges from the germline segment, which might be a read error. The V call is TRBV5-1, the J call TRBJ1-5; maybe TRBD1 (5 bases). CDR3 length: 15 amino acids. Germline assignment: CDR1 SGHRS and CDR2 YFSETQ. CDR3: CASSLGPGSNRPQHF. DNA of the CDR3: TGCGCCAGCAGCTTGGGGCCAGGGAGCAATCGGCCCCAGCATTTT.

This clonotype came up many times. The chain combines TRBV20-1 with TRBJ1-1, with TRBD1 as a possible D gene (5 bases). The CDR3 spans 15 residues. The germline CDR1 and CDR2 sequences are DFQATT and SNEGSKA (reference sequence). Between the trimmed V and J ends, which lost 2 bases and 3 bases, there was a span of 16 bases. Here the CDR3 reads CSARPRQSRDTEAFF. In nucleotides, the CDR3 is TGCAGTGCTAGACCCAGACAGTCGAGGGACACTGAAGCTTTCTTT.

There are many counts of this clonotype. The chain uses TRBV7-8 and TRBJ1-1, with 7 bases identical to TRBD1. This CDR3 spans 16 amino acids. Trimming took 1 base from V and 1 from J; bases not matched to a gene: 6. The germline V gene encodes CDR1 SGHVS and CDR2 FQNEAQ. CDR3 amino acids: CASSLEEGQPNTEAFF. The CDR3 coding sequence is TGTGCCAGCAGCTTAGAAGAGGGACAGCCGAACACTGAAGCTTTCTTT.

This clonotype showed up many times. The chain recombines TRBV3-1 with TRBJ2-5, with unresolved D. The CDR3 covers 12 residues. The ends were cut back, 2 bases at V and 6 bases at J, with 7 bases in the middle. Germline assignment: CDR1 LGHDT and CDR2 YNNKEL (reference sequence). This CDR3 reads CASSQSWKTQYF. The CDR3 coding sequence is TGTGCCAGCAGCCAATCCTGGAAGACCCAGTACTTC.

Worth noting for this clonotype: One junction end disagrees with the germline gene, perhaps due to a read error. The chain has TRBV18 and TRBJ2-7, with D possibly TRBD1 on 6 matching bases. In germline, CDR1 is KGHSH, CDR2 LQKENI. The CDR3 runs to 14 residues. The CDR3 coding sequence is TGTGCCAGCCCACCACAGGGTGTGGTCTACGAGCAGTACTTC. Protein product: CASPPQGVVYEQYF.

This clonotype has just a few counts. The V and J genes are TRBV19 and TRBJ2-1; weak D call: TRBD2 (7 bases). Germline-derived CDR1 and CDR2 are LNHDA and SQIVND (reference sequence). V dropped 6 bases and J dropped 3 bases, with 24 bases sitting between them. The CDR3 contains 18 residues. The CDR3 DNA reads TGTGCCAGTAGCTCGGGGAAGGGGGGGCGGACGTACTACAATGAGCAGTTCTTC. Translation gives CASSSGKGGRTYYNEQFF. Using reference TRBV19 and TRBJ2-1 for the parts outside the CDR3, the full variable domain is DGGITQSPKYLFRKEGQNVTLSCEQNLNHDAMYWYRQDPGQGLRLIYYSQIVNDFQKGDIAEGYSVSREKKESFPLTVTSAQKNPTAFYLCASSSGKGGRTYYNEQFFGPGTRLTVL.

This clonotype was detected many times. J is TRBJ1-2 and V is TRBV28, with D unclear. Per germline, CDR1 MDHEN and CDR2 SYDVKM. Trimming pared 5 bases from V and 3 bases from J, leaving 16 bases between. CDR3 size: 15 residues. As DNA, the CDR3 is TGTGCCAGCAGTCGAAGCTCAGACGGAGACTATGGCTACACCTTC. It codes for CASSRSSDGDYGYTF.

This chain connects TRBV29-1 to TRBJ2-1; possibly TRBD2 for D (6 bases). The CDR3 length is 14 residues. CDR1 and CDR2 (germline): SQVTM, ANQGSEA. V was cut by 6 bases and J by 1 base, with 13 bases left in between. The CDR3 sequence: CSVGPGGSYNEQFF. The CDR3 region has the DNA TGCAGCGTGGGGCCTGGGGGGTCCTACAATGAGCAGTTCTTC.

This clonotype was seen repeatedly, ten times or more. J is TRBJ1-3 and V is TRBV2; TRBD1 might be the D (5 bases). The CDR3 covers 14 residues. V was trimmed by 5 bases and J by 2 bases, leaving 10 bases between them. In germline, CDR1 is SNHLY, CDR2 FYNNEI. The CDR3 sequence: CASSQDTAGNTIYF. Here the CDR3 DNA reads TGTGCCAGCAGTCAGGACACTGCTGGAAACACCATATATTTT.